The clone carrying this T cell receptor (beta chain) was picked up many times. As yet, its antigen is unknown. The record originates from a study of early T cells in non-severe SARS-CoV-2 infection. Study-level points and caveats: Using VDJdb, the matching emphasized anti-spike CD8 responses while missing private and CD4 specificities.

Looked up from germline, CDR1 is LNHNV and CDR2 is YYDKDF (reference sequence). This CDR3 spans 13 amino acids. V shed 1 base and J shed 5 bases, with 8 bases lying between them. Separate cDNA molecules each had unique molecular identifiers attached to them. Using its own MiXCR run on the 5' RACE reads, TCRdb lists one record per CDR3 protein. This sample has roughly 57,000 distinct CDR3 sequences, with roughly 12% found just once. This clonotype was sampled from an adult who was a healthcare worker with PCR-confirmed SARS-CoV-2 infection or an uninfected control (not recorded which). The sequencing here drew on whole blood, taken at baseline. The chain links TRBV15 to TRBJ1-2; weak D call: TRBD1 (5 bases). CDR3 in DNA: TGTGCCACCAGCAGAGGCGGGGGATATGGCTACACCTTC. Translated: CATSRGGGYGYTF.